This TCR beta chain was sequenced in a study of cytomegalovirus exposure and HLA in healthy donors. Study-level findings and limits: CMV antigen specificity of a few CMV-associated chains was confirmed in vitro. When presence/absence was analysed, sequencing depth was taken to be roughly uniform across donors.

Turning to this clone: Its antigen is unidentified.

In the PCR, 60 Vbeta and 13 Jbeta primers were used. The protocol was immunoSEQ multiplex PCR, while the TCRdb copy is restricted to in-frame clones and leaves out a portion. Reported are 110,000 to 150,000 clones; the ten largest clones contain approximately 2.6%. Trimming removed 8 bases from V and 4 bases from J; junction bases left unmatched: 16. Germline V gives CDR1 MDHEN, CDR2 SYDVKM. The CDR3 spans 16 residues. V is TRBV28 and J is TRBJ2-7, with 8 positions matching TRBD1. The material sequenced was PBMCs. The clonotype originates from a man aged 35-49 years in good health and CMV-seronegative. The CDR3 reads CASYPSRQGALYEQYF. The CDR3 DNA reads as TGTGCCAGCTACCCCTCCAGGCAGGGGGCCTTGTACGAGCAGTACTTC. The whole variable domain, remainder taken from reference TRBV28 and TRBJ2-7, is DVKVTQSSRYLVKRTGEKVFLECVQDMDHENMFWYRQDPGLGLRLIYFSYDVKMKEKGDIPEGYSVSREKKERFSLILESASTNQTSMYLCASYPSRQGALYEQYFGPGTRLTVT.